Listed here are 19 T cell receptor beta chains from one sample, sequenced in a study of molecular identifiers for immune sequencing clone quantification. Each CDR3 protein is one row after TCRdb ran MiXCR on the PCR reads. Of about 630,000 distinct CDR3 sequences listed, approximately 24% were seen once; the top ten hold 0.7% to 0.95%. The sequencing sample was made of naive CD8+ T cells from blood, with Jurkat cell RNA spiked in. Subset of the sample: FACS-sorted CD8+CD4-CCR7+CD45RA+ naive T cells. All receptors come from a human donor in good health. Some libraries in this study had Jurkat cell RNA spiked in.

This clonotype was observed a few times. This chain links TRBV4-1 with TRBJ2-7; 13 nucleotides agree with TRBD2. The germline V gene has CDR1 MGHRA and CDR2 YSYEKL. CDR3 length: 20 residues. With V trimmed by 0 bases and J by 6 bases, 17 bases remained unmatched. CDR3 nucleotide sequence: TGCGCCAGCAGCCAAGATACTAGGCGTACTAGCGGGGGGGTTAGAGGCGAGCAGTACTTC. It encodes CASSQDTRRTSGGVRGEQYF.

This clonotype was observed a single time. The conserved phenylalanine or tryptophan is not found at the CDR3 terminus, so this likely reflects a read error. This chain joins TRBV11-2 and TRBJ2-3; D is unclear. This CDR3 contains 11 residues. Trimming removed 8 bases at V and 0 bases at J, with 3 bases between. Germline CDR1 is SGHAT and CDR2 is FQNNGV. CDR3 sequence reads: CASSSTDTQYI. CDR3 nucleotide sequence: TGTGCCAGCTCGAGCACAGATACGCAGTATATT.

This clonotype has a count of ten or more. The V call is TRBV6-6, the J call TRBJ1-5; maybe TRBD1 (5 bases). V lost 6 bases, J lost 3 bases, and 15 bases lay in between. In germline, CDR1 is MNHNY, CDR2 SVGAGI (reference sequence). The CDR3 length is 15 residues. The DNA of the CDR3 is TGTGCCAGCAGCAACTCCGGGACGCCCAATCAGCCCCAGCATTTT. Translating it yields CASSNSGTPNQPQHF.

To note about this clonotype: A much larger clonotype is one base distant, so this may be a read error. J is TRBJ2-7 and V is TRBV20-1; D is perhaps TRBD2 (5 bases). Germline CDR1 and CDR2: DFQATT and SNEGSKA (reference sequence). V lost 4 bases and J lost 3, with 16 bases in between. CDR3 length: 14 amino acids. CDR3 sequence: CSAMEPLRDYEQYF. In DNA, the CDR3 is TGCAGTGCTATGGAACCACTGAGGGACTACGAGCAGTACTTC.

This clonotype was found many times. This chain links TRBV18 with TRBJ1-3, with D possibly TRBD1 on 6 matching bases. V was pared by 3 bases and J by 1 base, with 10 bases between. The CDR3 contains 15 residues. CDR1 and CDR2 (germline): KGHSH, LQKENI. This CDR3 reads CASSPDSTSGNTIYF. DNA of the CDR3: TGTGCCAGCTCACCGGACAGCACATCTGGAAACACCATATATTTT.

The chain combines TRBV12-3 or TRBV12-4 with TRBJ2-7; D uncertain. V was clipped by 3 bases and J by 5 bases, with 8 bases between them. The CDR3 spans 12 residues. The CDR3 reads CASSFGFHEQYF. The CDR3 region has the DNA TGTGCCAGCAGTTTCGGGTTCCACGAGCAGTACTTC.

In this sample, this clonotype turned up many times. V is TRBV6-1 and J is TRBJ2-7, with TRBD2 matching 7 bases. Germline V gene sequence: CDR1 MNHNS, CDR2 SASEGT. The V gene end was trimmed by 7 bases and the J gene end by 7 bases; junction bases not matched to a gene: 16. The CDR3 spans 15 residues. The CDR3 DNA is TGTGCCAGCATCTACAGCGGGGACCTTTCTGGGGAGCAGTACTTC. It yields the protein CASIYSGDLSGEQYF.

On this clonotype: A junction boundary mismatches the germline segment, possibly from a read error. The chain has TRBV4-3 and TRBJ2-3; 12 nucleotides match TRBD2. The CDR3 extends over 18 amino acids. The germline gives CDR1 LGHNA, CDR2 YSLEER. The DNA of the CDR3 is TGCGCCCGCAGCCAAGATTTACTAGCGGGGGGAGTATTAGATACGCAGTATTTT. As protein: CARSQDLLAGGVLDTQYF.

The V gene is TRBV6-1, the J gene TRBJ1-5; no clear D gene. CDR1 is MNHNS, CDR2 SASEGT, per germline. The CDR3 spans 14 residues. V dropped 5 bases and J dropped 4 bases, with 12 bases sitting between them. Here the CDR3 DNA reads TGTGCCAGCAGTCAATCACGCGGGAATCAGCCCCAGCATTTT. Translated, it gives CASSQSRGNQPQHF.

This clonotype occurred a few times. The chain uses TRBV7-6 and TRBJ2-1; 7 bases match TRBD1. Germline CDR1 is SGHVS and CDR2 is FNYEAQ. CDR3 length: 15 residues. J lost 8 bases, V lost 1 base, and 8 bases had no gene match. The DNA of the CDR3 is TGTGCCAGCAGCTTAGGTTCAGGGGGTGGCTATGAGCAGTTCTTC. Encoded protein: CASSLGSGGGYEQFF. Full variable domain (missing parts from reference TRBV7-6 and TRBJ2-1): GAGVSQSPRYKVTKRGQDVALRCDPISGHVSLYWYRQALGQGPEFLTYFNYEAQQDKSGLPNDRFSAERPEGSISTLTIQRTEQRDSAMYRCASSLGSGGGYEQFFGPGTRLTVL.

On this clonotype: This may be a read error, as it is one base from a much larger clone. The V call is TRBV5-1, the J call TRBJ2-3; TRBD1 matches 7 bases. Germline CDR1 reads SGHRS; CDR2 reads YFSETQ. The trim removed 0 bases at V and 3 bases at J, leaving 7 bases unmatched. CDR3 length: 16 residues. CDR3 sequence reads: CASSLDGSRGTDTQYF. The CDR3 nucleotides are TGCGCCAGCAGCTTGGATGGGAGCAGGGGGACAGATACGCAGTATTTT. The full variable domain, completed using reference TRBV5-1 and TRBJ2-3, is KAGVTQTPRYLIKTRGQQVTLSCSPISGHRSVSWYQQTPGQGLQFLFEYFSETQRNKGNFPGRFSGRQFSNSRSEMNVSTLELGDSALYLCASSLDGSRGTDTQYFGPGTRLTVL.

The chain joins TRBV7-9 to TRBJ2-7; D might be TRBD1 (5 bases). CDR3 size: 15 residues. The germline V gene has CDR1 SEHNR and CDR2 FQNEAQ (reference sequence). V was cut by 2 bases and J by 3 bases, with 14 bases left in between. The CDR3 bases are TGTGCCAGCAGCTTATGGCCCAGCCAGGGCTACGAGCAGTACTTC. The encoded protein is CASSLWPSQGYEQYF.

The CDR3 protein is CASSFELNPRTQYF. For the CDR3, the DNA is TGTGCCAGCAGCTTCGAGCTCAACCCCCGGACCCAGTACTTC. J is TRBJ2-5 and V is TRBV11-2; D gene ambiguous. There are 14 residues in the CDR3. V lost 3 bases, J lost 7 bases, and 15 bases lay in between. The V gene's germline CDR1 is SGHAT and CDR2 FQNNGV.

This clonotype was observed a handful of times. The CDR3 ends on some other residue instead of the conserved phenylalanine or tryptophan, so this is likely a read error. V usage is TRBV9 and J usage is TRBJ1-3, with a possible D match to TRBD1 (5 bases). V lost 2 bases and J lost 2, with 11 bases in between. The CDR3 covers 15 residues. Germline CDR1 and CDR2: SGDLS and YYNGEE. The DNA of the CDR3 is TGTGCCAGCAGCGTTACAGGAGGGACTGGAAACACCATATATATT. It specifies CASSVTGGTGNTIYI.

This clonotype was seen only a few times. V and J are TRBV19 and TRBJ2-1; D is unclear. The V end was cut by 5 bases, the J end by 1 base, with 12 bases between. The CDR3 sequence is 15 residues long. CDR1 LNHDA and CDR2 SQIVND come from the germline V gene (reference sequence). The CDR3 nucleotides read TGTGCCAGTAGTTTAAGACCGCTTTCCTACAATGAGCAGTTCTTC. It specifies CASSLRPLSYNEQFF.

This clonotype has a count of ten or more. The chain links TRBV7-9 to TRBJ1-5; no clear D. Per the germline V gene, CDR1 is SEHNR and CDR2 is FQNEAQ (reference sequence). V was pared by 5 bases and J by 4 bases, with 6 bases between. This CDR3 has 12 amino acids. The CDR3 loop reads CASSPTNQPQHF. In nucleotides, the CDR3 is TGTGCCAGCAGCCCCACGAATCAGCCCCAGCATTTT. The whole variable domain, filled in from reference TRBV7-9 and TRBJ1-5, reads DTGVSQNPRHKITKRGQNVTFRCDPISEHNRLYWYRQTLGQGPEFLTYFQNEAQLEKSRLLSDRFSAERPKGSFSTLEIQRTEQGDSAMYLCASSPTNQPQHFGDGTRLSIL.

In its sample, this clonotype was seen many times. The chain employs TRBV20-1 and TRBJ2-3, with D possibly matching TRBD1 (6 bases). The V gene's germline CDR1 is DFQATT and CDR2 SNEGSKA (reference sequence). V was clipped by 6 bases and J by 2 bases, with 12 bases between them. The CDR3 is 13 residues long. DNA for the CDR3: TGCAGTGCATCAACAGGGAACACAGATACGCAGTATTTT. This sequence encodes CSASTGNTDTQYF.

The DNA of the CDR3 is TGCGCCAGCAGTGATAAAGGAACTAGCGTACTGGACGAGCAGTACTTC. Translating it yields CASSDKGTSVLDEQYF. The chain carries TRBV10-2 and TRBJ2-7; TRBD2 aligns across 7 bases. CDR3 length equals 16 residues. The V gene's germline CDR1 is WSHSY and CDR2 SAAADI. Trimming at V came to 3 bases and at J to 5 bases, leaving 13 bases not matched to a gene.

The sample holds a few counts of this clonotype. V is TRBV19 and J is TRBJ2-3, with 12 bases lining up with TRBD2. Trimming removed 7 bases from V and 6 bases from J; junction bases left unmatched: 8. The germline V gene has CDR1 LNHDA and CDR2 SQIVND (reference sequence). The CDR3 runs to 15 residues. For the CDR3, the DNA is TGTGCCAGTACGCTAGCGGGAGGGCCGGGGGATACGCAGTATTTT. It codes for CASTLAGGPGDTQYF. The full variable domain, its missing parts supplied by reference TRBV19 and TRBJ2-3, is DGGITQSPKYLFRKEGQNVTLSCEQNLNHDAMYWYRQDPGQGLRLIYYSQIVNDFQKGDIAEGYSVSREKKESFPLTVTSAQKNPTAFYLCASTLAGGPGDTQYFGPGTRLTVL.